Here is one T cell receptor (beta chain) with its context. V was pared by 5 bases and J by 8 bases, with 8 bases of the junction left unmatched. CDR1 LNHDA and CDR2 SQIVND come from the germline V gene (reference sequence). This CDR3 is 14 amino acids long. Sequencing used immunoSEQ multiplex PCR; TCRdb keeps in-frame clones, though not all of them. The table lists 120,000 or so clones, about 88% of them singletons. The sample comes from a study of blood T cell repertoires in COVID-19. At the level of the study: Acute and convalescent COVID-19 samples came from the United States, Italy and Spain. T cells, B-cell-depleted T cells, or PBMCs provided the cDNA or gDNA that served as material.

The sequencing input was peripheral blood. The sequence was collected from a human donor in a cohort sampled during active COVID-19. The chain combines TRBV19 with TRBJ1-4; 7 bases line up with TRBD1. CDR3 nucleotides: TGTGCCAGTAGTCTACAGGGGCTCAGCGAAAAACTGTTTTTT. It codes for CASSLQGLSEKLFF. Based on the CDR3 plus reference TRBV19 and TRBJ1-4, the full variable domain is DGGITQSPKYLFRKEGQNVTLSCEQNLNHDAMYWYRQDPGQGLRLIYYSQIVNDFQKGDIAEGYSVSREKKESFPLTVTSAQKNPTAFYLCASSLQGLSEKLFFGSGTQLSVL.